This TCR beta chain was observed in a study of human T cells and chemical hapten exposure. On the study more broadly: Largely, small differences in pooled library volume made per-sample TCR yields vary.

At least ten counts were recorded for this clonotype. V dropped 4 bases and J dropped 6; count of bases not matched to a gene: 12. Germline V gene sequence: CDR1 LGHNA, CDR2 YNFKEQ. CDR3 length: 16 amino acids. Described time point: patch test 1, 2 weeks after DPC sensitization. Treatment indicated: therapeutic diphenylcyclopropenone sensitization with weekly scalp DPC. Phlebotomy was performed prior to application of every patch test. Donors were 18 to 70-year-old alopecia patients suitable for DPC. The template was total RNA from unfractionated whole blood. TCRdb analysed the RACE reads with MiXCR anew, one entry per CDR3 protein. Among roughly 120,000 distinct CDR3 sequences listed, around an eighth were seen once.

The receptor was isolated from a woman aged 45-65 years with alopecia areata. Some clones in this sample may be carry-over from other donors' samples. The gene calls are TRBV4-2 and TRBJ2-1; 7 nucleotides match TRBD2. Material: whole blood, obtained in connection with sensitization to the hapten diphenylcyclopropenone (DPC). The CDR3 is CASSPLTGGRGNEQFF. The DNA for the CDR3 is TGTGCCAGCAGCCCGCTTACGGGCGGGAGAGGCAATGAGCAGTTCTTC.